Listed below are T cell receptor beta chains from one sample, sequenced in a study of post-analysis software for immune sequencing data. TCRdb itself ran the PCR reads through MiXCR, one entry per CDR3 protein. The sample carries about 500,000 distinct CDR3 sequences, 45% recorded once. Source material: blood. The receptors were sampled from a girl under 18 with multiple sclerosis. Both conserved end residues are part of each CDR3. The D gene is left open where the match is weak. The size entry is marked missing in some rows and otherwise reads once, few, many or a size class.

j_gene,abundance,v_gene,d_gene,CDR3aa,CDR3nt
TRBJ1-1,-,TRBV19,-,CAREVGGNTEAFF,TGTGCCAGGGAGGTCGGGGGGAACACTGAAGCTTTCTTT
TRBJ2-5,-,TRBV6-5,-,CASSYGVQNGETQYF,TGTGCCAGCAGTTACGGAGTCCAGAATGGGGAGACCCAGTACTTC
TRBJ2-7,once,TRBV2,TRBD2,CASSEWGAGAHYEQYF,TGTGCCAGCAGTGAATGGGGAGCGGGAGCCCACTACGAGCAGTACTTC
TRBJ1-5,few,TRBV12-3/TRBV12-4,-,CASSFRRFNQPQHF,TGTGCCAGCAGTTTCCGGAGGTTCAATCAGCCCCAGCATTTT
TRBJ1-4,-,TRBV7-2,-,CASSDPGGPSRTNEKLFF,TGTGCCAGCAGCGACCCGGGAGGTCCGTCCCGGACTAATGAAAAACTGTTTTTT
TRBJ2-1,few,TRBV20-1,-,CSASGYEQFF,TGCAGTGCTAGTGGGTACGAGCAGTTCTTC
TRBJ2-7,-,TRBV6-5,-,CASSYSALRTQASRGNEQYF,TGTGCCAGCAGTTACTCGGCGCTACGAACCCAGGCTTCCAGGGGCAATGAGCAGTACTTC
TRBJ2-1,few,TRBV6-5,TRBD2,CASSYSSGKNNEQFF,TGTGCCAGCAGTTACTCTAGCGGGAAGAACAATGAGCAGTTCTTC
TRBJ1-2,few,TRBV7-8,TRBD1,CASSLRAGGAWYGYTF,TGTGCCAGCAGCTTAAGGGCAGGGGGCGCCTGGTATGGCTACACCTTC
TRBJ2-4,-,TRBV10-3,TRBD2,CAISESISGTSGVKNIQYF,TGTGCCATCAGTGAGTCGATCTCCGGAACTAGCGGAGTCAAAAACATTCAGTACTTC
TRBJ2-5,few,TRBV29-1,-,CSADTGTQETQYF,TGCAGCGCGGACACCGGGACCCAAGAGACCCAGTACTTC
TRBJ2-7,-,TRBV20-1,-,CSARVTGLNEQYF,TGCAGTGCTAGAGTTACGGGGCTTAACGAGCAGTACTTC
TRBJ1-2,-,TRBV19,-,CASSIWADYGYTF,TGTGCCAGTAGTATCTGGGCGGACTATGGCTACACCTTC
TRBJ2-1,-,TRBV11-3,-,CASSLGEFGNEQFF,TGTGCCAGCAGCCTAGGGGAGTTTGGCAATGAGCAGTTCTTC
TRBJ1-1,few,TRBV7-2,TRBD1,CASSLGGQGATEAFF,TGTGCCAGCAGCTTAGGAGGACAGGGAGCCACTGAAGCTTTCTTT
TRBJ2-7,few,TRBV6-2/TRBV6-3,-,CASSYSSGVSYEQYF,TGTGCCAGCAGTTACAGTTCTGGCGTCTCCTACGAGCAGTACTTC
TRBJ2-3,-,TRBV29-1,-,CSVEGRRPDTQYF,TGCAGCGTTGAAGGGCGGCGACCAGATACGCAGTATTTT
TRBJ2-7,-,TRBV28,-,CASSLWGRWGFGSSYEQYF,TGTGCCAGCAGTTTGTGGGGAAGGTGGGGGTTCGGGAGCTCCTACGAGCAGTACTTC
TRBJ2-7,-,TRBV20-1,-,CSAKADRNSCEQYF,TGCAGTGCTAAAGCTGATCGGAATTCCTGCGAGCAGTACTTC
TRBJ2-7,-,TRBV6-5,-,CASSYGGLGTYEQYF,TGTGCCAGCAGTTACGGCGGGTTGGGGACCTACGAGCAGTACTTC
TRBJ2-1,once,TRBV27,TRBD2,CASSPPGTSFRHEQFF,TGTGCCAGCAGTCCGCCGGGGACTAGCTTTAGGCATGAGCAGTTCTTC
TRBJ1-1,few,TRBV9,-,CASSTRTGNTEAFF,TGTGCCAGCAGCACCCGGACGGGGAACACTGAAGCTTTCTTT
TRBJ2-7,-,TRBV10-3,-,CAISVSTYEQYF,TGTGCCATCAGTGTATCAACCTACGAGCAGTACTTC
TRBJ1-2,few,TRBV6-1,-,CASSPETTNYGYTF,TGTGCCAGCAGTCCAGAGACTACTAACTATGGCTACACCTTC
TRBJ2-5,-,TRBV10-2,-,CASSEGQTREQYF,TGCGCCAGCAGTGAGGGCCAGACTAGAGAGCAGTACTTC
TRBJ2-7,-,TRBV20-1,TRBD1,CSAADRDPYEQYF,TGCAGTGCCGCAGACAGGGATCCGTACGAGCAGTACTTC
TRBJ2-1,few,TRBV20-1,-,CSARDRPRSGTLGEQFF,TGCAGTGCTAGAGACCGTCCTAGGAGCGGCACCCTAGGGGAGCAGTTCTTC
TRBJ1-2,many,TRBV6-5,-,CASSYGGDYGYTF,TGTGCCAGCAGTTATGGGGGGGACTATGGCTACACCTTC
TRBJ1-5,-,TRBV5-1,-,CASSPGDSNQPQHF,TGCGCCAGCAGCCCAGGGGATAGCAATCAGCCCCAGCATTTT
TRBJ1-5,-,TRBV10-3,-,CAISESQGSQPQHF,TGTGCCATCAGTGAGTCCCAGGGCAGTCAGCCCCAGCATTTT
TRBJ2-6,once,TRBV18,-,CASSEQGAGANVLTF,TGTGCCAGCTCAGAACAGGGAGCTGGGGCCAACGTCCTGACTTTC
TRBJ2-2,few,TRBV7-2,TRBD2,CASSLLAGGLTGELFF,TGTGCCAGCAGCCTACTAGCGGGAGGGCTCACCGGGGAGCTGTTTTTT
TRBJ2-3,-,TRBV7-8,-,CASNRAAGGTDTQYF,TGTGCCAGCAACCGGGCCGCAGGAGGCACAGATACGCAGTATTTT
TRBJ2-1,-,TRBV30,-,CAWSVPAGGREQFF,TGTGCCTGGAGTGTACCTGCAGGGGGGCGTGAGCAGTTCTTC
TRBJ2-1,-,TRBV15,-,CATMGYNEQFF,TGTGCCACCATGGGATATAATGAGCAGTTCTTC
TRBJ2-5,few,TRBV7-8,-,CASSLEQVNLAYF,TGTGCCAGCAGCTTGGAACAGGTGAATTTGGCGTACTTC
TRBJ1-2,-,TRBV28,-,CASAPGVYGYTF,TGTGCCAGCGCACCGGGGGTCTATGGCTACACCTTC
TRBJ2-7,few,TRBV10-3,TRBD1,CAIRARDRVYEQYF,TGTGCCATCAGGGCTCGGGACAGGGTCTACGAGCAGTACTTC
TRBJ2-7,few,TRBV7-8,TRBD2,CASSSLSGGSYEQYF,TGTGCCAGCAGCTCATTATCGGGGGGGTCCTACGAGCAGTACTTC
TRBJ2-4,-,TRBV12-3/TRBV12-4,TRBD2,CASSFAGGPIEQYF,TGTGCCAGCAGTTTCGCGGGAGGGCCGATAGAGCAGTACTTC
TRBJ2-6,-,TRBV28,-,CASSANLGANVLTF,TGTGCCAGCAGTGCAAACCTAGGGGCCAACGTCCTGACTTTC
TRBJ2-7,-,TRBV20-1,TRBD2,CSARETSGGEQYF,TGCAGTGCTAGAGAGACTAGCGGAGGCGAGCAGTACTTC
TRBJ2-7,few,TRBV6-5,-,CASSYNPTVGGNEQYF,TGTGCCAGCAGTTACAACCCCACTGTGGGGGGTAACGAGCAGTACTTC
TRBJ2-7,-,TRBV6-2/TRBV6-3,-,CASRPMTDYYYEQYF,TGTGCCAGCAGACCGATGACAGACTACTACTACGAGCAGTACTTC